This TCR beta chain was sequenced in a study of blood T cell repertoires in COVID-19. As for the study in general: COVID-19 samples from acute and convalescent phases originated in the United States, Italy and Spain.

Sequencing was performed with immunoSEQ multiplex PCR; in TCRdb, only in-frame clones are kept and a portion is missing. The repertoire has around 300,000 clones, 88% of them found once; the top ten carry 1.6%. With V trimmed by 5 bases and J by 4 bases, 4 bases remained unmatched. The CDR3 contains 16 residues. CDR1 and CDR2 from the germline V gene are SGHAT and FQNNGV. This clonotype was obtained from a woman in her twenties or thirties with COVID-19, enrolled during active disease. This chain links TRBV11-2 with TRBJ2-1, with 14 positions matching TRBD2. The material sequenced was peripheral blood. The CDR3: CASSPGLAGGYNEQFF. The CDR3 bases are TGTGCCAGCAGCCCAGGACTAGCGGGGGGTTACAATGAGCAGTTCTTC.